These T cell receptor beta chains were read from a single sample in a study of cytomegalovirus exposure and HLA in healthy donors. Produced via immunoSEQ multiplex PCR; TCRdb's table is partial and in-frame only. The table shows roughly 130,000 clones, with 80% occurring only once. Sequencing was performed on PBMCs. Receptor source: a woman aged 40 to 50 in good health and CMV-seronegative. CDR3s include the opening cysteine and the closing phenylalanine or tryptophan. Each record gives: D gene, J gene, clone size, V gene, CDR3 protein, CDR3 DNA. The D gene is left open where the match is weak. Clone size appears in some rows only: once, few, many, or a class for an expanded clone.

d_call: .
j_call: TRBJ2-3
clone_size: .
v_call: TRBV7-8
cdr3_aa: CASSSQGGGTQYF
cdr3_nt: TGTGCCAGCAGCTCCCAGGGGGGCGGTACGCAGTATTTT

d_call: TRBD1
j_call: TRBJ2-7
clone_size: .
v_call: TRBV7-9
cdr3_aa: CASSLARDRGHEQYF
cdr3_nt: TGTGCCAGCAGCTTAGCGCGAGACAGGGGCCACGAGCAGTACTTC

d_call: TRBD1
j_call: TRBJ2-2
clone_size: .
v_call: TRBV9
cdr3_aa: CASSADDRVTGELFF
cdr3_nt: TGTGCCAGCAGCGCAGATGACAGGGTCACCGGGGAGCTGTTTTTT

d_call: .
j_call: TRBJ1-1
clone_size: .
v_call: TRBV5-1
cdr3_aa: CASREQGMNTEAFF
cdr3_nt: TGCGCCAGCAGGGAACAGGGCATGAACACTGAAGCTTTCTTT

d_call: .
j_call: TRBJ1-2
clone_size: once
v_call: TRBV13
cdr3_aa: CASSLARGVANYGYTF
cdr3_nt: TGTGCCAGCAGCTTAGCCAGGGGTGTAGCTAACTATGGCTACACCTTC

d_call: .
j_call: TRBJ1-2
clone_size: .
v_call: TRBV4-1
cdr3_aa: CASSQEGTGVYGYTF
cdr3_nt: TGCGCCAGCAGCCAAGAAGGAACAGGAGTATATGGCTACACCTTC

d_call: TRBD2
j_call: TRBJ2-2
clone_size: .
v_call: TRBV5-6
cdr3_aa: CASSPSGGRATGELFF
cdr3_nt: TGTGCCAGCAGCCCTTCTGGCGGGAGGGCCACCGGGGAGCTGTTTTTT

d_call: TRBD1
j_call: TRBJ1-6
clone_size: few
v_call: TRBV5-4
cdr3_aa: CASSRQGGSSPLHF
cdr3_nt: TGTGCCAGCAGCCGACAGGGTGGGAGTTCACCCCTCCACTTT

d_call: TRBD1
j_call: TRBJ1-2
clone_size: .
v_call: TRBV7-2
cdr3_aa: CASSLAVPGQGINGYTF
cdr3_nt: TGTGCCAGCAGCTTAGCTGTCCCGGGACAGGGGATTAACGGCTACACCTTC

d_call: .
j_call: TRBJ1-1
clone_size: .
v_call: TRBV15
cdr3_aa: CATSAGTMNTEAFF
cdr3_nt: TGTGCCACCAGCGCCGGGACAATGAACACTGAAGCTTTCTTT

d_call: TRBD1
j_call: TRBJ2-1
clone_size: .
v_call: TRBV13
cdr3_aa: CASSLGTGRRGEQFF
cdr3_nt: TGTGCCAGCAGCCTAGGGACAGGCCGGAGAGGTGAGCAGTTCTTC

d_call: .
j_call: TRBJ2-3
clone_size: .
v_call: TRBV7-6
cdr3_aa: CASSKGDRGGADTQYF
cdr3_nt: TGTGCCAGCAGTAAAGGTGACAGGGGAGGGGCAGATACGCAGTATTTT

d_call: .
j_call: TRBJ1-3
clone_size: .
v_call: TRBV6-6
cdr3_aa: CASRPAGNTIYF
cdr3_nt: TGTGCCAGCAGGCCAGCTGGAAACACCATATATTTT

d_call: TRBD2
j_call: TRBJ2-5
clone_size: once
v_call: TRBV5-1
cdr3_aa: CASSISGTTQETQYF
cdr3_nt: TGCGCCAGCAGCATTTCCGGGACTACACAAGAGACCCAGTACTTC

d_call: TRBD1
j_call: TRBJ2-7
clone_size: few
v_call: TRBV5-4
cdr3_aa: CASSPGTGSYEQYF
cdr3_nt: TGTGCCAGCAGCCCCGGGACAGGCTCCTACGAGCAGTACTTC

d_call: TRBD1
j_call: TRBJ1-1
clone_size: .
v_call: TRBV5-4
cdr3_aa: CASNKQGAGNTEAFF
cdr3_nt: TGTGCCAGCAATAAACAGGGGGCGGGGAACACTGAAGCTTTCTTT

d_call: .
j_call: TRBJ1-3
clone_size: once
v_call: TRBV19
cdr3_aa: CASSIVQGGRGNTIYF
cdr3_nt: TGTGCCAGTAGTATCGTCCAGGGAGGAAGGGGAAACACCATATATTTT

d_call: TRBD1
j_call: TRBJ1-2
clone_size: .
v_call: TRBV5-1
cdr3_aa: CASTSGGNYGYTF
cdr3_nt: TGCGCCAGCACCTCAGGGGGCAACTATGGCTACACCTTC

d_call: .
j_call: TRBJ2-7
clone_size: .
v_call: TRBV4-3
cdr3_aa: CASSQDRGVAGVDEQYF
cdr3_nt: TGCGCCAGCAGCCAAGATCGGGGGGTGGCAGGGGTGGACGAGCAGTACTTC

d_call: .
j_call: TRBJ2-6
clone_size: .
v_call: TRBV27
cdr3_aa: CASSPSGSGANVLTF
cdr3_nt: TGTGCCAGCAGTCCCTCCGGGTCTGGGGCCAACGTCCTGACTTTC

d_call: .
j_call: TRBJ2-5
clone_size: .
v_call: TRBV7-2
cdr3_aa: CASSPGVAQETQYF
cdr3_nt: TGTGCCAGCAGCCCGGGGGTGGCCCAAGAGACCCAGTACTTC

d_call: TRBD1
j_call: TRBJ1-4
clone_size: once
v_call: TRBV2
cdr3_aa: CASSENNRDRGLFF
cdr3_nt: TGTGCCAGCAGTGAAAATAATCGGGACAGGGGACTGTTTTTT

d_call: .
j_call: TRBJ2-7
clone_size: .
v_call: TRBV27
cdr3_aa: CASSLDNNYEQYF
cdr3_nt: TGTGCCAGCAGTTTAGACAATAACTACGAGCAGTACTTC

d_call: .
j_call: TRBJ2-3
clone_size: .
v_call: TRBV7-8
cdr3_aa: CASSPEADTQYF
cdr3_nt: TGTGCCAGCAGCCCGGAGGCAGATACGCAGTATTTT

d_call: TRBD2
j_call: TRBJ2-3
clone_size: once
v_call: TRBV5-6
cdr3_aa: CASSPGLAGVGDTQYF
cdr3_nt: TGTGCCAGCAGCCCGGGACTAGCGGGGGTGGGGGATACGCAGTATTTT